These T cell receptor beta chains were read from a single sample in a study of cytomegalovirus exposure and HLA in healthy donors. Clones were read by immunoSEQ multiplex PCR, and TCRdb kept only the in-frame ones, dropping some. In the table there are 100,000 to 150,000 clones, 15% to 20% of which are singletons. The sequenced material came from PBMCs. The receptors here all came from a female donor in good health and CMV-seropositive. The CDR3 runs from the conserved cysteine through the conserved F or W.

13 TRBJ1-3 TRBV18 CASSPLAGNTIYF
14 TRBJ2-2 TRBV2 CASSASGNTGELFF
15 TRBJ1-2 TRBV7-9 CASSLTTGGNYGYTF
16 TRBJ1-1 TRBV5-1 CASSLYQGSVGTEAFF
15 - TRBV6-5 CASSYQQGAGYEQYF
18 TRBJ1-2 TRBV5-1 CASSLAVMPGQTFYGYTF
14 TRBJ2-5 TRBV29-1 CSVEGTGLSETQYF
16 TRBJ1-5 TRBV28 CASTGFSVYSNQPQHF
15 TRBJ1-4 TRBV28 CASTIPGQGNEKLFF
14 TRBJ2-5 TRBV5-1 CASSYGQGPETQYF
15 TRBJ2-5 TRBV2 CASSYHRDSQETQYF
15 TRBJ2-3 TRBV7-9 CASSLASRGRDTQYF
19 TRBJ2-3 TRBV28 CASSPNRWGNSGSADTQYF
15 TRBJ2-1 TRBV4-3 CASSRLAGTLNEQFF
15 TRBJ2-4 TRBV11-2 CASSLEPRQGEIQYF
13 TRBJ1-5 TRBV7-2 CASSLAQYQPQHF
14 TRBJ2-1 TRBV4-3 CASSPMRTSQEQFF
13 TRBJ1-2 TRBV2 CASRGGDTSGYTF
13 TRBJ2-3 TRBV10-3 CATSKIAADTQYF
15 TRBJ2-3 TRBV4-3 CASSQQGPTGDTQYF
14 TRBJ1-1 TRBV2 CASRPGQGNTEAFF
14 TRBJ1-1 TRBV4-3 CASSQERRWGQAFF
15 TRBJ2-1 TRBV7-2 CASSLKTSGTHEQFF
14 TRBJ2-7 TRBV2 CASAGQGVLYEQYF
15 TRBJ1-1 TRBV9 CASSVSGQPLTEAFF